This T cell receptor (beta chain) originates from a study of blood T cells in healthy people across ages. This clonotype was recorded a few times. Combining a sample-barcoded 5' primer with a J-beta primer mix, a second PCR ran for 7 to 11 cycles. TCRdb passed the 5' RACE reads through MiXCR, listing each CDR3 protein once. The sample yields 450,000 to 600,000 distinct CDR3 sequences, about 29% seen once. The V and J ends lost 8 bases and 3 bases respectively, with 20 bases between them. There are 15 residues in the CDR3. Per the germline V gene, CDR1 is MNHEY and CDR2 is SVGAGI. The data were also submitted as part of a second study, on T cells of mothers and their children.

The receptor was derived from a boy between 2 and 10 years old in good health. Source material: blood. The chain carries TRBV6-5 and TRBJ2-7; weak D call: TRBD1 (7 bases). This CDR3 is CASASGGPGLYEQYF. The CDR3 DNA sequence: TGTGCCAGCGCCTCAGGGGGGCCGGGGCTCTACGAGCAGTACTTC.